What follows are 22 T cell receptor beta chains derived from one specimen sequenced in a study of CD8 T cells in Susac syndrome. Reverse transcription of about 0.45 to 1 ug RNA used random hexamers. A single record per CDR3 protein comes from TCRdb applying MiXCR to the immunoSEQ multiplex PCR reads. Of roughly 75,000 distinct CDR3 sequences detected, roughly 93% appear once; the ten largest clones hold 0.15%. The sequenced sample was CD4+ T cells from PBMCs. These TCRs come from a human donor with Susac syndrome.

The V gene is TRBV24-1, the J gene TRBJ2-3, with a possible D match to TRBD2 (6 bases). Trimming stripped 4 bases from V and 7 bases from J, with 14 bases between. The CDR3 extends over 14 amino acids. Germline CDR1 and CDR2: KGHDR and SFDVKD. DNA of the CDR3: TGTGCCACCAGTGACCCGGGACTCGGGAATACGCAGTATTTT. This translates into CATSDPGLGNTQYF.

The chain couples TRBV28 to TRBJ1-4; 7 positions match TRBD1. CDR1 is MDHEN, CDR2 SYDVKM, per germline. Losses at the gene ends were 5 bases for V and 6 bases for J; bases not matched to a gene: 9. This CDR3 region has 15 residues. CDR3 nucleotides: TGTGCCAGCAGTATACGACAGGGCGGATATGAAAAACTGTTTTTT. Protein sequence: CASSIRQGGYEKLFF. Complete variable domain (other parts from reference TRBV28 and TRBJ1-4): DVKVTQSSRYLVKRTGEKVFLECVQDMDHENMFWYRQDPGLGLRLIYFSYDVKMKEKGDIPEGYSVSREKKERFSLILESASTNQTSMYLCASSIRQGGYEKLFFGSGTQLSVL.

This rearrangement joins TRBV7-9 to TRBJ2-5, with 8 bases that match TRBD2. Germline V gene sequence: CDR1 SEHNR, CDR2 FQNEAQ (reference sequence). The CDR3 has 13 amino acids. The J segment lost 5 bases and the V segment lost 5 bases, leaving 4 bases of the junction unmatched. Written as DNA, the CDR3 is TGTGCCAGCAGCCGCGGGACTAGTGAGACCCAGTACTTC. It specifies CASSRGTSETQYF.

The rearrangement joins TRBV6-5 to TRBJ2-7, with TRBD1 identical over 9 bases. Unmatched junction bases numbered 8, after V lost 5 bases and J lost 3 bases. The CDR3 length is 15 residues. CDR1 is MNHEY and CDR2 is SVGAGI in the germline V gene. The CDR3 protein is CASSQLRDRDYEQYF. The CDR3 DNA sequence: TGTGCCAGCAGTCAGCTCCGGGACAGGGACTACGAGCAGTACTTC.

The chain has TRBV11-2 and TRBJ2-3; possibly TRBD2 for D (7 bases). Trimming removed 0 bases from V and 4 bases from J, with 17 bases in between. Germline V lookup: CDR1 SGHAT, CDR2 FQNNGV. CDR3 length: 17 residues. For the CDR3, the DNA is TGTGCCAGCAGCTTAGATCTCCGGGGGGCCCGTGCAGATACGCAGTATTTT. This translates into CASSLDLRGARADTQYF.

The rearrangement uses TRBV7-9 and TRBJ2-4; no clear D gene. Trimming stripped 5 bases from V and 1 base from J, with 12 bases between. CDR1 is SEHNR and CDR2 is FQNEAQ in the germline V gene (reference sequence). The CDR3 consists of 15 residues. The CDR3 DNA follows: TGTGCCAGCAGCCCCAACACTTTGGCCAAAAACATTCAGTACTTC. Its translation: CASSPNTLAKNIQYF.

This rearrangement joins TRBV7-2 to TRBJ2-7; the D is unclear. V was clipped by 5 bases and J by 2 bases, with 13 bases between them. The CDR3 totals 14 residues. The V gene's germline CDR1 is SGHTA and CDR2 FQGNSA. The CDR3 sequence: CASSPPGNTYEQYF. Written as DNA, the CDR3 is TGTGCCAGCAGCCCCCCGGGCAATACCTACGAGCAGTACTTC.

V is TRBV9 and J is TRBJ1-2; D is uncertain. Looked up from germline, CDR1 is SGDLS and CDR2 is YYNGEE. This CDR3 has 14 amino acids. V gave up 0 bases and J gave up 8 bases, with 14 bases separating them. The CDR3 sequence is CASSVALGPGGYTF. CDR3 DNA: TGTGCCAGCAGCGTAGCTTTGGGCCCGGGGGGCTACACCTTC.

This chain joins TRBV18 and TRBJ1-2, with 9 bases that match TRBD1. Unmatched junction bases numbered 4, after V lost 3 bases and J lost 5 bases. Germline V gene sequence: CDR1 KGHSH, CDR2 LQKENI. CDR3 length equals 14 residues. The DNA of the CDR3 is TGTGCCAGCTCACCTGGGACAGGGCTTTATGGCTACACCTTC. Translation: CASSPGTGLYGYTF.

This sequence joins TRBV27 and TRBJ2-7; a possible D gene is TRBD1 (6 bases). CDR3 length: 14 residues. V was pared by 8 bases and J by 1 base, with 15 bases between. Germline assignment: CDR1 MNHEY and CDR2 SMNVEV (reference sequence). The CDR3 DNA is TGTGCCAGCCGATTACTTGGACAGTCCTACGAGCAGTACTTC. Amino acid sequence: CASRLLGQSYEQYF.

V is TRBV5-6 and J is TRBJ1-2; D is perhaps TRBD1 (5 bases). Trimming took off 1 base at V and 2 bases at J, with 9 bases between the two ends. CDR3 length equals 14 residues. Per germline, CDR1 SGHDT and CDR2 YYEEEE. This CDR3 is CASSLSGTNYGYTF. In DNA form, the CDR3 reads TGTGCCAGCAGCTTGAGTGGGACGAACTATGGCTACACCTTC. The whole variable domain, remainder taken from reference TRBV5-6 and TRBJ1-2, is DAGVTQSPTHLIKTRGQQVTLRCSPKSGHDTVSWYQQALGQGPQFIFQYYEEEERQRGNFPDRFSGHQFPNYSSELNVNALLLGDSALYLCASSLSGTNYGYTFGSGTRLTVV.

The gene calls are TRBV7-2 and TRBJ1-5, with a weak D call TRBD1 (5 bases). The ends were cut back, 5 bases at V and 1 base at J, with 21 bases in the middle. The CDR3 loop spans 18 amino acids. The V gene's germline CDR1 is SGHTA and CDR2 FQGNSA. The CDR3 reads CASSLGGQGLGSNQPQHF. The CDR3 coding sequence is TGTGCCAGCAGCCTAGGCGGCCAGGGTCTAGGGAGCAATCAGCCCCAGCATTTT.

Notes on this clonotype: A junction boundary mismatches the germline segment, possibly from a read error. The genes are TRBV4-3 and TRBJ1-5; 7 bases agree with TRBD1. Germline loops: CDR1 LGHNA, CDR2 YSLEER. The CDR3 is 15 amino acids. The CDR3 DNA reads TGCGCCAGCAGCCAAGGCCGACAGGGACATCAACCCCAGCATTTT. Translation gives CASSQGRQGHQPQHF.

The chain carries TRBV30 and TRBJ1-6; TRBD1 aligns across 8 bases. J gave up 6 bases and V 0 bases, and 7 bases lay outside the gene matches. The V gene's germline CDR1 is GTSNPN and CDR2 SVGIG (reference sequence). The CDR3 runs to 16 residues. The CDR3 coding sequence is TGTGCCTGGAGTGTGCGGACAGGGTTCGGTAATTCACCCCTCCACTTT. Encoded protein: CAWSVRTGFGNSPLHF.

The chain uses TRBV7-2 and TRBJ2-3; D remains unclear. The CDR3 loop spans 15 amino acids. With 2 bases removed from V and 2 bases from J, the gap between germline ends came to 11 bases. In germline, CDR1 is SGHTA, CDR2 FQGNSA. This chain's CDR3 is CASSLLPQFTDTQYF. CDR3 DNA: TGTGCCAGCAGCTTACTACCACAGTTCACAGATACGCAGTATTTT.

The rearrangement links TRBV27 to TRBJ1-2; no firm D call. V lost 6 bases and J lost 5, with 16 bases in between. The CDR3 sequence is 14 residues long. Per the germline V gene, CDR1 is MNHEY and CDR2 is SMNVEV (reference sequence). CDR3 coding DNA: TGTGCCAGCAGGGCAGGTGATGGTCGGTATGGCTACACCTTC. Amino acids: CASRAGDGRYGYTF.

The genes are TRBV9 and TRBJ1-5; D is perhaps TRBD1 (5 bases). Germline CDR1 SGDLS, CDR2 YYNGEE. Trimming pared 0 bases from V and 5 bases from J, leaving 12 bases between. The CDR3 runs 15 residues. In DNA form, the CDR3 reads TGTGCCAGCAGCGTAGGGTCAGGGCCCTATCAGCCCCAGCATTTT. The encoded protein is CASSVGSGPYQPQHF.

This sequence joins TRBV4-3 and TRBJ2-5; 15 nucleotides agree with TRBD2. V shed 6 bases, J shed 5 bases, and the junction held 7 bases outside the gene matches. Germline-derived CDR1 and CDR2 are LGHNA and YSLEER. The CDR3 covers 16 residues. In DNA, the CDR3 is TGCGCCAGCAGTCTCGAAGGGACTAGCGGGGGGGAGACCCAGTACTTC. The encoded protein is CASSLEGTSGGETQYF.

V is TRBV5-1 and J is TRBJ2-5; 10 nucleotides line up with TRBD2. Per germline, CDR1 SGHRS and CDR2 YFSETQ. The CDR3 contains 14 residues. J was trimmed by 6 bases and V by 7 bases; bases with no gene match: 9. The CDR3 region has the DNA TGCGCCAGCCAGCTCGGAGCGGGGGGGCAGACCCAGTACTTC. Its protein product is CASQLGAGGQTQYF.

J is TRBJ1-5 and V is TRBV25-1; 9 nucleotides match TRBD1. The J segment lost 3 bases and the V segment lost 7 bases, leaving 25 bases of the junction unmatched. Germline CDR1 MGHDK, CDR2 SYGVNS. This CDR3 contains 21 residues. Here the CDR3 DNA reads TGTGCCAGCAATCTGGAGACCGGGACAGGGTTAGGGTGGGGACTCAATCAGCCCCAGCATTTT. This sequence encodes CASNLETGTGLGWGLNQPQHF.

The rearrangement links TRBV7-2 to TRBJ2-1; 14 bases map to TRBD2. Germline values: CDR1 SGHTA, CDR2 FQGNSA. Trimming cost V 4 bases and J 5 bases; bases outside gene matches: 4. This CDR3 contains 16 residues. The CDR3 spells CASSSTSGGADNEQFF. The CDR3 coding sequence is TGTGCCAGCAGCTCGACTAGCGGGGGGGCCGACAATGAGCAGTTCTTC.

The chain links TRBV29-1 to TRBJ2-5; a possible D gene is TRBD1 (5 bases). Trimming cost V 7 bases and J 5 bases, with 17 bases left between them. Per the germline V gene, CDR1 is SQVTM and CDR2 is ANQGSEA. This CDR3 contains 13 residues. For the CDR3, the DNA is TGCAGCGGAATATTGGGGCCTGTCGAGACCCAGTACTTC. Translation: CSGILGPVETQYF.